This T cell receptor beta chain was recorded in a study of T cell responses to AZD1222 COVID-19 vaccine. The length of the CDR3 is 15 residues. CDR1 is LNHNV, CDR2 YYDKDF, per germline (reference sequence). V lost 3 bases and J 1 base, leaving 12 bases between the germline ends. Study-level points and caveats: Baseline testing showed seropositivity in only 5 or 6 AZD1222 recipients. Clonal diversity was possibly underestimated, and the donors were mostly white British, with more females. Repertoires were sampled only after the peak T cell response.

Only in-frame clones appear in the TCRdb table, and some are missing; sequencing was by immunoSEQ multiplex PCR. The table has 140,000 to 150,000 clones, approximately 89% seen once. Comments on this clone: Its antigen is unknown.

This receptor was obtained from an adult in good health. The sequenced sample was peripheral blood, obtained on day 0 of AZD1222 vaccination. The rearrangement links TRBV15 to TRBJ1-1; no reliable D call. The CDR3 sequence is CATSSRFRGNTEAFF. CDR3 sequence (DNA): TGTGCCACCAGCAGCCGGTTTCGTGGGAACACTGAAGCTTTCTTT.